These T cell receptor beta chains were read from a single sample in a study of OX40 agonist ivuxolimab in advanced cancers. Assay used: immunoSEQ multiplex PCR; TCRdb lists only in-frame clones, some missing. The table has about 100,000 clones, 91% seen once; the top ten hold 0.54%. The starting material was CD4+ or CD8+ T cells sorted from blood, obtained in a trial of the OX40 agonist ivuxolimab. The receptor source for this set is an adult with an advanced solid tumor such as melanoma, head and neck, liver or kidney cancer. Both conserved end residues are part of each CDR3. The D gene is left open where the match is weak. Clone size is stated in some rows and not others, as once, few, many or a class when expanded.

clone_size d_call j_call v_call cdr3_nt cdr3_aa
. . TRBJ2-7 TRBV4-1 TGCGCCAGCAGCCAAGATCGGACAGTTGAGCAGTACTTC CASSQDRTVEQYF
few . TRBJ1-2 TRBV19 TGTGCCAGTAGTAGAGCCGGGACAACGACCTATGGCTACACCTTC CASSRAGTTTYGYTF
. TRBD2 TRBJ2-3 TRBV6-1 TGTGCCAGCAGTGAACGGCTAGCGGGAGGGGGGGCCACAGATACGCAGTATTTT CASSERLAGGGATDTQYF
. TRBD1 TRBJ1-4 TRBV18 TGTGCCAGCTCCCAGGGTAGGGGGCTAGGTGAAAAACTGTTTTTT CASSQGRGLGEKLFF
. . TRBJ2-1 TRBV18 TGTGCCAGCTCACACGGCCTAGTCGCCCGACTTGGTGAGCAGTTCTTC CASSHGLVARLGEQFF
. TRBD2 TRBJ2-7 TRBV2 TGTGCCAGCAGGGGGACTAGCGGCGGCGAGCAGTACTTC CASRGTSGGEQYF
. TRBD1 TRBJ2-3 TRBV5-1 TGCGCCAGCAGCTTGGTTTGGACAGGGTCCAGCGATACGCAGTATTTT CASSLVWTGSSDTQYF
. . TRBJ2-2 TRBV7-9 TGTGCCAGCAGCTTAGACCTACCCGGGGAGCTGTTTTTT CASSLDLPGELFF
. . TRBJ1-1 TRBV6-6 TGTGCCAGCAGTACTCAGAGGGAAGCTTTCTTT CASSTQREAFF
. . TRBJ2-4 TRBV28 TGTGCCAGCAGTTTAGGGACGGGAGCCAAAAACATTCAGTACTTC CASSLGTGAKNIQYF
. . TRBJ2-5 TRBV5-1 TGCGCCAGCAGCCTCCCCCCAGAAACGACCCAGTACTTC CASSLPPETTQYF
once . TRBJ1-3 TRBV2 TGTGCCAGCAACTACAGAAATGGAAACACCATATATTTT CASNYRNGNTIYF
. . TRBJ2-7 TRBV5-1 TGCGCCAGCAGCTTGGGAGTCTACGAGCAGTACTTC CASSLGVYEQYF
. TRBD2 TRBJ2-1 TRBV7-9 TGTGCCAGCAGCTTAGGGGTTAGCGGGTCTCCCTATGAGCAGTTCTTC CASSLGVSGSPYEQFF
. . TRBJ2-7 TRBV5-6 TGTGCCAGCAGCTTCGATCTGTACGAGCAGTACTTC CASSFDLYEQYF
. . TRBJ1-3 TRBV9 TGTGCCAGCAGCGTAGAACAGGATAGAAACACCATATATTTT CASSVEQDRNTIYF
few TRBD1 TRBJ1-1 TRBV6-1 TGTGCCAGCAGTGACCAACAGGGGGACACTGAAGCTTTCTTT CASSDQQGDTEAFF
. TRBD2 TRBJ2-1 TRBV6-1 TGTGCCAGCAGTGACCCGGGACTAGCGGGAAGGGATGAGCAGTTCTTC CASSDPGLAGRDEQFF
. . TRBJ1-2 TRBV28 TGTGCCAGCAGTCCAATCGGAGGGTATGGCTACACCTTC CASSPIGGYGYTF
. TRBD2 TRBJ2-7 TRBV28 TGTGCCAGCCGCTCCGGGACTAGCAAATACGAGCAGTACTTC CASRSGTSKYEQYF
. . TRBJ1-2 TRBV30 TGTGCCTGGAGTCTTTCGGGGGGCTACACCTTC CAWSLSGGYTF
. . TRBJ2-5 TRBV7-2 TGTGCCAGCAGCTTACTCCTCGTTTCAGCACTAGAGACCCAGTACTTC CASSLLLVSALETQYF
. . TRBJ1-1 TRBV27 TGTGCCAGCAACCGCGGGGGCACAATGAACACTGAAGCTTTCTTT CASNRGGTMNTEAFF
. . TRBJ1-5 TRBV28 TGTGCCAGCAGGCCAGGGCCTAGCAATCAGCCCCAGCATTTT CASRPGPSNQPQHF
. . TRBJ2-3 TRBV25-1 TGTGCCAGCAGTGATGGGAGGCTTGGGGCAGATACGCAGTATTTT CASSDGRLGADTQYF
. . TRBJ1-1 TRBV28 TGTGCCAGCCTTGGACAAAACACTGAAGCTTTCTTT CASLGQNTEAFF